This T cell receptor (beta chain) was captured by sequencing in a study of blood T cell repertoires in COVID-19. Background on the study: Acute-phase and convalescent COVID-19 samples originated in the United States, Italy and Spain. From T cells, B-cell-depleted T cells, or PBMCs came the material, which was cDNA or gDNA.

Study processing details: Amplification with reference gene primers provided the estimates of nucleated cell counts. Here immunoSEQ multiplex PCR was the method, and the copy in TCRdb shows in-frame clones only, minus some. The V and J calls and the clone size are those of that table, but D and trimming were determined from the DNA. The repertoire holds some 70,000 clones, around 87% seen once, with under 9.5% in the top ten. V dropped 3 bases and J dropped 7; count of bases not matched to a gene: 14. This CDR3 is built from 18 residues. CDR1 is MRHNA and CDR2 is SNTAGT in the germline V gene. This rearrangement joins TRBV6-4 to TRBJ2-1; TRBD2 matches at 11 bases. The sequenced material came from peripheral blood. The TCR sequence derives from a man aged 50-60 years with active COVID-19. CDR3 region: CASSESHPGLAGLNEQFF. The DNA of the CDR3 is TGTGCCAGCAGTGAGTCGCACCCAGGACTAGCGGGTTTGAATGAGCAGTTCTTC.